Described below is a single T cell receptor beta chain sequence and its context. This clonotype was detected many times. Its antigen has not been determined. Per-base qualities were not stored, and no clone one base away is much larger. Hyperthyroidism was defined as stable when no progression to ophthalmopathy occurred within 18 months of follow-up. Patients with hyperthyroidism were aged 18 to 65 years, had been newly diagnosed, and had a disease duration of less than 2 months. Anyone with other autoimmune diseases, uncontrolled infections, pregnancy or lactation was excluded from the study. Clinical symptoms, serum thyroxine, TRAb, thyroid ultrasound and orbital computed tomography were used for diagnosis. Using Ficoll-Paque density gradient centrifugation, PBMCs were isolated from 9 to 10 ml of fresh peripheral blood. Total RNA was extracted with Trizol reagent and quality-checked on an Agilent 2100 Bioanalyzer.

For repertoire sequencing, the TCR beta CDR3 regions were amplified from RNA transcripts. A first-round RT-PCR used HTBI primers with the Qiagen OneStep RT-PCR kit, followed by a second-round multiplex PCR, size selection and purification. Libraries were sequenced on an Illumina HiSeq2000 using paired-end 100 bp reads. On the authors' methods: SOAPnuke was used for read processing, and reads with adapters, uncalled bases, a mean Phred below 15, or no exact constant-primer or identifier match were discarded. COPE v1.2.5 was used to merge high-quality paired reads. Each unique nucleotide sequence was defined as a clonotype, and clonotypes were aligned to IMGT TRB V, D and J references with MiTCR v1.1. Only V-J combinations with frequency above 0.0001 were analysed, covering 99.2% of repertoires. For each V-J combination, a TCR clonal expansion and chaos score was defined as the ratio of F50 clonal expansion to chaos observed in the TCRdist matrix. Welch's t-statistics and random forest were used to narrow the features down to more than 10 V-J combinations, which were then fed into a naive Bayes classifier. Thyroid-blood repertoire similarity was quantified with the Morisita-Horn index. The raw public reads went through TCRdb reprocessing: fastp at Q25, MiXCR clone calling, in-frame beta chains kept. Each record represents a unique CDR3 protein, reported with the most common genes and DNA among its rows. The V and J calls shown here were made by TCRdb, not taken from the authors' results. A total of fewer than 650,000 distinct CDR3 sequences appear in this sample, about 20% of them only once. The ten most abundant clones make up more than 5.5% of the sample.

This sample was included in a study of Graves' ophthalmopathy and Graves' hyperthyroidism listed by TCRdb under 2018. With regard to the full study: Peripheral blood samples were taken at the time of initial diagnosis, before any treatment was given. To tell Graves' ophthalmopathy apart from Graves' hyperthyroidism, and to predict which patients would progress to ophthalmopathy, the study relied on TCR beta repertoire signatures. In total, some 140 blood samples were TCR-sequenced: 40 to 45 ophthalmopathy, some 72 hyperthyroidism and some 17 hyperthyroidism-to-ophthalmopathy patients. A discovery set of 95 to 100 patients (approximately 42 ophthalmopathy, 55 to 65 stable hyperthyroidism) was enrolled to explore V-J signatures distinguishing ophthalmopathy from hyperthyroidism. An independent validation cohort was composed of fewer than 20 hyperthyroidism patients and around 16 patients who later progressed from hyperthyroidism to ophthalmopathy. In roughly six hyperthyroidism patients, the T-cell repertoires found in thyroid tissue were compared with those found in blood. Once sampling was done, hyperthyroidism patients were given methimazole at a starting dose of 30 mg daily, while ophthalmopathy patients were given high-dose intravenous methylprednisolone. For training and testing, the 80 to 100 patients in the discovery cohort were randomly divided in a 7:3 ratio.

There are 13 amino acids in the CDR3, from cysteine to phenylalanine inclusive. Only CDR3 DNA remains: 39 bases, in frame from the first base. Per the germline V gene, SQVTM is the CDR1 and ANQGSEA is the CDR2. The germline ends are 12 bases apart after V is trimmed by 0 bases and J by 7 bases. Overall study outcomes, separate from this receptor: Sample size was not statistically predetermined, and group allocation was not concealed from the investigators. In validation, the model predicted ophthalmopathy progression with about 71% sensitivity and approximately 72% specificity; some twelve predicted patients were CT-confirmed with GO in a median of around 6 months. The 13-signature model separated ophthalmopathy from stable hyperthyroidism with approximately 88% sensitivity and 81% to 82% specificity in cross-validation, and 80%/75% in the test set. Most of the expanded thyroid clonotypes with a frequency above 0.001 were also detected in blood, and it was suggested that the thyroid immune response may be reflected by blood repertoires.

Rearrangement joined TRBV29-1 to TRBJ1-2; the D gene is perhaps TRBD1, on 5 matching bases. Sequenced material: peripheral blood. This TCR came from a woman aged 18-30 years with stable Graves' hyperthyroidism. Some clones in this sample may be carry-over from other donors' samples. Donor details come from another sample of the same person, matched by shared clones. The DNA is as follows: TGCAGCGTTGAAGACAGGGAAATTGGTGGCTACACCTTC. This translates into CSVEDREIGGYTF. The entire variable domain, with the stretches around the CDR3 drawn from the reference TRBV29-1 and TRBJ1-2 proteins, is SAVISQKPSRDICQRGTSLTIQCQVDSQVTMMFWYRQQPGQSLTLIATANQGSEATYESGFVIDKFPISRPNLTFSTLTVSNMSPEDSSIYLCSVEDREIGGYTFGSGTRLTVV.